This entry lists 14 T cell receptor beta chains sequenced from one sample in a study of naive CD8 T cells in extremely preterm neonates. General study results and limits: Preterm CDR3s were shorter than older groups', with fewer N additions and less trimming.

Samples were taken at extremely preterm deliveries at roughly 22-28 weeks of gestation. Sequenced by immunoSEQ multiplex PCR; TCRdb stores in-frame clones only, minus some. The table shows fewer than 25,000 clones, with approximately 90% occurring only once. For these TCRs, the target antigens are not known. Specimen: naive CD8+ T cells from cord blood. All receptors derive from a boy who was born preterm.

The V gene is TRBV27, the J gene TRBJ2-7; 8 positions match TRBD2. The CDR3 extends over 14 amino acids. Germline V CDR1 and CDR2: MNHEY, SMNVEV (reference sequence). The V gene end was trimmed by 8 bases and the J gene end by 0 bases; junction bases not matched to a gene: 6. The CDR3 spells CASSRRGASYEQYF. In DNA, the CDR3 is TGTGCCAGCTCTCGGCGGGGGGCCTCCTACGAGCAGTACTTC.

This clone occurred once. The chain uses TRBV9 and TRBJ2-7; 8 bases agree with TRBD1. V lost 4 bases, J lost 6 bases, and 3 bases stayed unmatched. This CDR3 region has 12 residues. Germline-derived CDR1 and CDR2 are SGDLS and YYNGEE. CDR3 amino acids: CASSLGQGEQYF. As DNA, the CDR3 is TGTGCCAGCAGCTTAGGACAGGGCGAGCAGTACTTC.

The CDR3 loop is CAWSVAAYTDTQYF. CDR3 DNA: TGTGCCTGGAGTGTAGCGGCCTACACAGATACGCAGTATTTT. The gene calls are TRBV30 and TRBJ2-3; the D gene is possibly TRBD2 (5 bases). V lost 0 bases, J lost 2 bases, and 9 bases lay in between. The CDR3 is 14 amino acids. CDR1 GTSNPN and CDR2 SVGIG come from the germline V gene (reference sequence).

The V gene is TRBV9, the J gene TRBJ2-7, with 8 bases fitting TRBD1. Germline-derived CDR1 and CDR2 are SGDLS and YYNGEE. The CDR3 length is 14 residues. With 0 bases clipped from V and 3 bases from J, the junction kept 2 bases outside the gene matches. CDR3 nucleotides: TGTGCCAGCAGCGTAGCTACAGGGGGCTACGAGCAGTACTTC. It translates to CASSVATGGYEQYF.

The rearrangement uses TRBV7-2 and TRBJ1-5; D is perhaps TRBD1 (5 bases). This CDR3 spans 12 amino acids. CDR1 is SGHTA and CDR2 is FQGNSA in the germline V gene. The germline V and J ends were trimmed by 1 base and 7 bases, with 5 bases remaining between them. CDR3 nucleotides: TGTGCCAGCAGCTTAGGGGGCCAGCCCCAGCATTTT. Translation gives CASSLGGQPQHF.

CDR3 protein: CASSYKGADGYTF. Written as DNA, the CDR3 is TGTGCCAGCAGTTACAAGGGGGCGGATGGCTACACCTTC. The J gene is TRBJ1-2, the V gene TRBV6-5; 7 bases agree with TRBD1. V trimming: 2 bases; J trimming: 6 bases; junction bases outside the gene matches: 3. This CDR3 is built from 13 residues. In germline, CDR1 is MNHEY, CDR2 SVGAGI.

This chain joins TRBV27 and TRBJ1-2; 8 bases fit TRBD1. Germline CDR1 and CDR2: MNHEY and SMNVEV (reference sequence). After removal of 5 bases from V and 2 bases from J, the junction contained 4 bases not matched to a gene. CDR3 length: 14 residues. CDR3 residues: CASSPRQGNYGYTF. The CDR3 region has the DNA TGTGCCAGCAGTCCCCGACAGGGGAACTATGGCTACACCTTC.

This chain joins TRBV27 and TRBJ2-4; D is ambiguous. The V and J ends lost 1 base and 9 bases respectively, with 4 bases between them. Germline assignment: CDR1 MNHEY and CDR2 SMNVEV (reference sequence). The CDR3 consists of 11 residues. DNA of the CDR3: TGTGCCAGCAGTTTATACGGCATTCAGTACTTC. This codes for CASSLYGIQYF.

The chain combines TRBV23-1 with TRBJ2-7; 7 positions agree with TRBD1. TRBV23-1 has ORF status, its function being uncertain. The CDR3 length is 16 residues. Unmatched junction bases numbered 13, after V lost 5 bases and J lost 3 bases. The DNA for the CDR3 is TGCGCCAGCAGTTCAGCCTTCGGACAGGCGCACTACGAGCAGTACTTC. Translating it yields CASSSAFGQAHYEQYF.

Comment on this clone: One junction end does not reproduce the germline sequence, and a read error may be involved. This CDR3 is also generated by other DNA sequences in the sample. The rearrangement uses TRBV29-1 and TRBJ1-1; D call uncertain. This CDR3 comprises 11 residues. CDR1 is SQVTM, CDR2 ANQGSEA, per germline. The CDR3 loop reads CSVEGNTEAFF. The CDR3 nucleotides read TGCAGCGTTGAGGGGAACACTGAGGCTTTCTTT.

The rearrangement uses TRBV7-3 and TRBJ2-2, with unresolved D. The CDR3 has 14 amino acids. Germline CDR1 SGHTA, CDR2 FQGTGA. Trimming took 0 bases from V and 1 from J, leaving 3 bases between them. CDR3 in amino acids: CASSLTGNTGELFF. CDR3 in DNA: TGTGCCAGCAGCTTAACAGGGAACACCGGGGAGCTGTTTTTT.

The chain recombines TRBV11-2 with TRBJ2-7; a weak D match, TRBD1 (6 bases). CDR1 is SGHAT, CDR2 FQNNGV, per germline. This CDR3 contains 13 residues. Deletions cut 3 bases from V and 1 base from J, with 7 bases between. The CDR3 nucleotides are TGTGCCAGCAGCTTTACAGGGTCCTACGAGCAGTACTTC. This encodes CASSFTGSYEQYF.

V is TRBV28 and J is TRBJ2-1; 15 bases are a match to TRBD2. This CDR3 has 17 residues. V trimming: 3 bases; J trimming: 5 bases; junction bases outside the gene matches: 5. The germline CDR1 and CDR2 sequences are MDHEN and SYDVKM. The CDR3 DNA is TGTGCCAGCAGTTTCTATCGGACTAGCGGGGGGGACAATGAGCAGTTCTTC. It translates to CASSFYRTSGGDNEQFF.

The chain carries TRBV6-6 and TRBJ1-2; D not resolved. The CDR3 is made up of 12 amino acids. CDR1 is MNHNY, CDR2 SVGAGI, per germline (reference sequence). Trimming removed 2 bases at V and 3 bases at J, with 4 bases between. The CDR3: CASSYGDYGYTF. CDR3 DNA sequence: TGTGCCAGCAGTTACGGGGACTATGGCTACACCTTC.